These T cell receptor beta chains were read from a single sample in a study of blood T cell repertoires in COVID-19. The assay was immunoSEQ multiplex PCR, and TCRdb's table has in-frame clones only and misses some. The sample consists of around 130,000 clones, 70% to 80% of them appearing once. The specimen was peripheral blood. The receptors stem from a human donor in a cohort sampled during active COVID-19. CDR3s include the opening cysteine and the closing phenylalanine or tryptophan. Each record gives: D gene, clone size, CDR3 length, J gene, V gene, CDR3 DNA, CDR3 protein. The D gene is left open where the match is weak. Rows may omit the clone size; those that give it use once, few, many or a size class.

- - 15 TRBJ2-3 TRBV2 TGTGCCAGCAGTGGGGACTTCACTAGCACAGATACGCAGTATTTT CASSGDFTSTDTQYF
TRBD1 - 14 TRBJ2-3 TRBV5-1 TGCGCCAGCAGCCCGGGACAGAACACAGATACGCAGTATTTT CASSPGQNTDTQYF
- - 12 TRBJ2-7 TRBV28 TGTGCCAGCAGTTGGGGGGTTTACGAGCAGTACTTC CASSWGVYEQYF
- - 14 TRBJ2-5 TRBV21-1 TGTGCCAGCAGCCCAAGCGGGTGTTCGGAGACCCAGTACTTC CASSPSGCSETQYF
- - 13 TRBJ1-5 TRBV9 TGTGCCAGCAGCAGGGAGTTAGGCCAGCCCCAGCATTTT CASSRELGQPQHF
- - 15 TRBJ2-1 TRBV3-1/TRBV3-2 TGTGCCAGCAGCCAAGGGGACAACGTCCCCAGTGAGCAGTTCTTC CASSQGDNVPSEQFF
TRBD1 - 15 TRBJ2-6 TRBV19 TGTGCCAGTAGTCCACAGGGGAGCGGGGCCAACGTCCTGACTTTC CASSPQGSGANVLTF
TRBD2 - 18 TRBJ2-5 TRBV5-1 TGCGCCAGCAGCTTGGGACCTCTTGCTAGCGGGGGACAAGAGACCCAGTACTTC CASSLGPLASGGQETQYF
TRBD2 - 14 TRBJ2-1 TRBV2 TGTGCCAGCACTGTCGGGACTAGCTTTAATGAGCAGTTCTTC CASTVGTSFNEQFF
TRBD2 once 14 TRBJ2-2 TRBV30 TGTGCCTGGGAGTGGGGGGGGTCCACCGGGGAGCTGTTTTTT CAWEWGGSTGELFF
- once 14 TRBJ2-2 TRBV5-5 TGTGCCAGCAGCTTTCAGGTGACGACCGGGGAGCTGTTTTTT CASSFQVTTGELFF
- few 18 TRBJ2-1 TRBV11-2 TGTGCCAGCAGCCTAACCCTAACCCATGGGGGGACCTACAATGAGCAGTTCTTC CASSLTLTHGGTYNEQFF
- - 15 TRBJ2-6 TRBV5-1 TGCGCCAGCACCCGTACAGGATCTGGGGCCAACGTCCTGACTTTC CASTRTGSGANVLTF
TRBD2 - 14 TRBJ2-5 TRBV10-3 TGTGCCATCGGAGCGGGGGGGAGGTGGGAGACCCAGTACTTC CAIGAGGRWETQYF
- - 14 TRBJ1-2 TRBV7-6 TGTGCCAGCAGCTTAGCTGGGGCTGGCTATGGCTACACCTTC CASSLAGAGYGYTF
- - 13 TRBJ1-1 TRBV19 TGTGCCAGTAGGGCACAGGGGAACACTGAAGCTTTCTTT CASRAQGNTEAFF
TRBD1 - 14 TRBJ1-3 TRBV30 TGTGCCTGGTATCAGGGGGTGCCTAGAAACACCATATATTTT CAWYQGVPRNTIYF
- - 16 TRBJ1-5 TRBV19 TGTGCCAGTAGTATAGGTGGGAGGGGCAGCAATCAGCCCCAGCATTTT CASSIGGRGSNQPQHF
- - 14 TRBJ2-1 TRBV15 TGTGCCACCAGCAGACCGGAGGGGTACAATGAGCAGTTCTTC CATSRPEGYNEQFF
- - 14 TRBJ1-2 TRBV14 TGTGCCAGCAGCCAAGGAGAATTAACCTATGGCTACACCTTC CASSQGELTYGYTF
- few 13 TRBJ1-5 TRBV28 TGTGCCAGCGGCAGGGGCCGCGGTCAGCCCCAGCATTTT CASGRGRGQPQHF
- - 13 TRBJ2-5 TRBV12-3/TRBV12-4 TGTGCCAGCAGTATCTACCAACAAGAGACCCAGTACTTC CASSIYQQETQYF
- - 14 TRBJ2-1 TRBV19 TGTGCCAGTAGCCTGGGACTCCCTTACAATGAGCAGTTCTTC CASSLGLPYNEQFF
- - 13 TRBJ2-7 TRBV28 TGTGCCAGCAATCACTTGGGGGGTTACGAGCAGTACTTC CASNHLGGYEQYF
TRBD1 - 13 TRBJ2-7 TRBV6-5 TGTGCCAGCAGGGACAGGGGGTTTTACGAGCAGTACTTC CASRDRGFYEQYF
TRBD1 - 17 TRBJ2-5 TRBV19 TGTGCCAGTAGTGCGGCGGGGACAGGGGGCCGGAGAGAGACCCAGTACTTC CASSAAGTGGRRETQYF
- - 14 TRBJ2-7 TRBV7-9 TGTGCCAGCAGCTTAGAAACAGCCTCCTACGAGCAGTACTTC CASSLETASYEQYF
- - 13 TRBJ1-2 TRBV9 TGTGCCAGCAGCGCCCCAGGGTACGGTGGCTACACCTTC CASSAPGYGGYTF
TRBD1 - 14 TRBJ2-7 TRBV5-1 TGCGCCAGCAGCCACATACAGGGGAAGGACGAGCAGTACTTC CASSHIQGKDEQYF
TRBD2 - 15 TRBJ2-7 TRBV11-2 TGTGCCAGCAGCCCCCTAGCGGGGCGGTCCTACGAGCAGTACTTC CASSPLAGRSYEQYF
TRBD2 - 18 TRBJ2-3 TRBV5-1 TGCGCCAGCAGCCCAGGGACTAGCGGGGTCGGTGGCACAGATACGCAGTATTTT CASSPGTSGVGGTDTQYF
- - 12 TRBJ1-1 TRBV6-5 TGTGCCAGCAGCATACAGGGCACTGAAGCTTTCTTT CASSIQGTEAFF
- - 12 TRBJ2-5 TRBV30 TGTGCCTGGAGCCCTATTAGGGGGACCCAGTACTTC CAWSPIRGTQYF
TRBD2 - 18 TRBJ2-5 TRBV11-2 TGTGCCAGCAGCTCAAGACTAGCGGGGGGTCTCTTCCAGGAGACCCAGTACTTC CASSSRLAGGLFQETQYF
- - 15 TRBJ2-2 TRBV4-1 TGCGCCAGCAGCCAAGACCTTTCAGGGGCCGGGGAGCTGTTTTTT CASSQDLSGAGELFF
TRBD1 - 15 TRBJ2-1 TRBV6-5 TGTGCCAGCAGTACGGACAGGGGTTCCTACAATGAGCAGTTCTTC CASSTDRGSYNEQFF
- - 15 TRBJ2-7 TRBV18 TGTGCCAGCTCACAGGGGATAGTCGGCGATAGCGAGCAGTACTTC CASSQGIVGDSEQYF
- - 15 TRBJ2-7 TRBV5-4 TGTGCCAGCAGCTTGGCCGGGCAGGGTCGTTACGAGCAGTACTTC CASSLAGQGRYEQYF
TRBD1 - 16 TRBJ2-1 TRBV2 TGTGCCAGCAGGGACCCAGGGGGAAGGTCCTACAATGAGCAGTTCTTC CASRDPGGRSYNEQFF
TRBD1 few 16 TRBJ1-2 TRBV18 TGTGCCAGCTCACTAGACAGGGGGCGAATTAACTATGGCTACACCTTC CASSLDRGRINYGYTF